This T cell receptor (beta chain) emerged from a study of control samples from healthy donors and cancer patients. Method: immunoSEQ multiplex PCR; TCRdb's copy keeps in-frame clones and lacks some. The profile covers fewer than 95,000 clones, with about 85% appearing a single time and 15% to 20% taken by the ten largest. Germline CDR1 reads LNHDA; CDR2 reads SQIVND (reference sequence). The CDR3 has 15 residues. The V segment lost 5 bases and the J segment 3 bases; nucleotides outside the gene matches: 7. The J gene is TRBJ2-3, the V gene TRBV19; 8 positions agree with TRBD1. Sequenced: blood. The TCR sequence derives from a man aged 25-40 years in good health. This CDR3 reads CASSRRTGKTDTQYF. The CDR3 DNA reads as TGTGCCAGTAGTCGCAGGACAGGGAAAACAGATACGCAGTATTTT. Together with reference TRBV19 and TRBJ2-3, the CDR3 gives the full variable domain: DGGITQSPKYLFRKEGQNVTLSCEQNLNHDAMYWYRQDPGQGLRLIYYSQIVNDFQKGDIAEGYSVSREKKESFPLTVTSAQKNPTAFYLCASSRRTGKTDTQYFGPGTRLTVL.